These 25 T cell receptor beta chains came from one sample sequenced in a study of cytomegalovirus exposure and HLA in healthy donors. This PCR relied on a set of 60 Vbeta primers and 13 Jbeta primers. TCRdb keeps only in-frame clones here, not all; method: immunoSEQ multiplex PCR. The repertoire holds around 140,000 clones, nearly 80% seen once, with 0.9% to 1.2% in the top ten. The specimen sequenced was PBMCs. The receptors were sampled from a male donor in good health and CMV-seronegative.

The chain joins TRBV5-1 to TRBJ2-5, with 10 positions matching TRBD1. V was clipped by 4 bases and J by 9 bases; unmatched bases: 6. The germline gives CDR1 SGHRS, CDR2 YFSETQ. The CDR3 sequence is 13 residues long. CDR3 sequence: CASSGQGDDPQYF. CDR3 DNA: TGCGCCAGCAGCGGACAGGGGGACGACCCCCAGTACTTC.

V and J are TRBV5-6 and TRBJ2-5; maybe TRBD1 (6 bases). Matching the DNA end better, TRBJ2-7 makes the J call doubtful. This CDR3 spans 14 amino acids. Germline V CDR1 and CDR2: SGHDT, YYEEEE. The DNA for the CDR3 is TGTGCCAGCAGCATAGGGGACATTACCTACGAGCAGTACTTC. Its protein product is CASSIGDITYEQYF.

This clone was observed once. V usage is TRBV9 and J usage is TRBJ2-2; the match to TRBD1 covers 7 bases. The CDR3 is made up of 15 amino acids. CDR1 and CDR2 from the germline V gene are SGDLS and YYNGEE. V was pared by 5 bases and J by 4 bases, with 8 bases of the junction left unmatched. The CDR3, as DNA: TGTGCCAGCAGTCCTACAGGGGCTGGCACCGGGGAGCTGTTTTTT. This sequence encodes CASSPTGAGTGELFF.

The chain couples TRBV7-3 to TRBJ2-2; TRBD2 agrees at 13 bases. Germline trimming cut 5 bases from V and 3 bases from J; bases unmatched to any gene: 6. This CDR3 spans 17 amino acids. The germline V gene has CDR1 SGHTA and CDR2 FQGTGA. The CDR3 is CASSPSGLAGYTGELFF. As DNA, the CDR3 is TGTGCCAGCAGCCCATCGGGACTAGCGGGGTACACCGGGGAGCTGTTTTTT. The full variable domain, in which reference TRBV7-3 and TRBJ2-2 provide the parts outside the CDR3, is GAGVSQTPSNKVTEKGKYVELRCDPISGHTALYWYRQSLGQGPEFLIYFQGTGAADDSGLPNDRFFAVRPEGSVSTLKIQRTERGDSAVYLCASSPSGLAGYTGELFFGEGSRLTVL.

V usage is TRBV5-1 and J usage is TRBJ2-3; tentative D call: TRBD2 (5 bases). The length of the CDR3 is 14 residues. The germline CDR1 and CDR2 sequences are SGHRS and YFSETQ. V lost 4 bases to trimming and J lost 0 bases, with 9 bases between them. CDR3 bases: TGCGCCAGCAGCCCGGACTCCAGCACAGATACGCAGTATTTT. As protein: CASSPDSSTDTQYF. The entire variable domain, with the rest obtained from reference TRBV5-1 and TRBJ2-3, is as follows: KAGVTQTPRYLIKTRGQQVTLSCSPISGHRSVSWYQQTPGQGLQFLFEYFSETQRNKGNFPGRFSGRQFSNSRSEMNVSTLELGDSALYLCASSPDSSTDTQYFGPGTRLTVL.

This chain links TRBV15 with TRBJ2-1; a possible D gene is TRBD2 (5 bases). The CDR3 is 12 amino acids. V lost 1 base, J lost 7 bases, and 5 bases lay in between. The germline V gene encodes CDR1 LNHNV and CDR2 YYDKDF (reference sequence). CDR3 sequence reads: CATSRGGNEQFF. CDR3 bases: TGTGCCACCAGCAGAGGAGGGAATGAGCAGTTCTTC.

The chain is built from TRBV5-1 and TRBJ1-5, with 10 nucleotides matching TRBD1. From germline, CDR1 is SGHRS and CDR2 YFSETQ. The CDR3 covers 16 residues. The ends lost 4 bases at V and 11 bases at J; junction bases unmatched: 15. The CDR3 coding sequence is TGCGCCAGCAGCCAAGCGCCGGGACAGGGGCAGGGGGCCCAGCATTTT. It translates to CASSQAPGQGQGAQHF.

The chain links TRBV7-9 to TRBJ1-1, with 7 bases that match TRBD1. The J segment lost 6 bases and the V segment lost 5 bases, leaving 6 bases of the junction unmatched. The CDR3 consists of 13 residues. Germline V CDR1 and CDR2: SEHNR, FQNEAQ (reference sequence). As DNA, the CDR3 is TGTGCCAGCAGCGTCGAGGGGGCCGCTGAAGCTTTCTTT. Amino acids: CASSVEGAAEAFF. The full variable domain, rest sourced from reference TRBV7-9 and TRBJ1-1, is DTGVSQNPRHKITKRGQNVTFRCDPISEHNRLYWYRQTLGQGPEFLTYFQNEAQLEKSRLLSDRFSAERPKGSFSTLEIQRTEQGDSAMYLCASSVEGAAEAFFGQGTRLTVV.

This rearrangement joins TRBV5-1 to TRBJ2-1; 8 positions agree with TRBD2. CDR3 length equals 16 residues. CDR1 is SGHRS and CDR2 is YFSETQ in the germline V gene. Germline trimming cut 1 base from V and 2 bases from J; bases unmatched to any gene: 5. DNA of the CDR3: TGCGCCAGCAGCTTGATGGGTAGCGGGGCCTACAATGAGCAGTTCTTC. Translated: CASSLMGSGAYNEQFF.

This clone was found once. V is TRBV11-3 and J is TRBJ2-5; 9 nucleotides align to TRBD2. V gave up 0 bases and J gave up 4 bases; unmatched junction bases: 9. Germline values: CDR1 SGHNT, CDR2 YENEEA. The CDR3 is 17 amino acids. CDR3 in amino acids: CASSLDGAGGPGETQYF. CDR3 nucleotides: TGTGCCAGCAGCTTAGATGGGGCGGGGGGGCCAGGAGAGACCCAGTACTTC.

The count of this clone is one. The gene calls are TRBV29-1 and TRBJ1-4; weak D call: TRBD1 (5 bases). The germline gives CDR1 SQVTM, CDR2 ANQGSEA. The CDR3 length is 14 residues. V was cut by 3 bases and J by 3 bases, with 11 bases left in between. The CDR3 sequence: CSVDGGIANEKLFF. Here the CDR3 DNA reads TGCAGCGTTGATGGGGGGATAGCTAATGAAAAACTGTTTTTT. Together with reference TRBV29-1 and TRBJ1-4, the CDR3 gives the full variable domain: SAVISQKPSRDICQRGTSLTIQCQVDSQVTMMFWYRQQPGQSLTLIATANQGSEATYESGFVIDKFPISRPNLTFSTLTVSNMSPEDSSIYLCSVDGGIANEKLFFGSGTQLSVL.

This chain uses TRBV13 with TRBJ2-5; D is possibly TRBD2 (5 bases). This CDR3 contains 14 residues. Looked up from germline, CDR1 is PRHDT and CDR2 is FYEKMQ (reference sequence). V lost 2 bases, J lost 5 bases, and 12 bases lay in between. Here the CDR3 DNA reads TGTGCCAGCAGCTTAAGAGGGAGAGGCGAGACCCAGTACTTC. Its translation is CASSLRGRGETQYF.

In its sample, this clone was seen a few times. The rearrangement links TRBV4-1 to TRBJ1-4; 7 bases fit TRBD1. Germline values: CDR1 MGHRA, CDR2 YSYEKL. The J segment lost 1 base and the V segment lost 1 base, leaving 12 bases of the junction unmatched. There are 19 residues in the CDR3. The DNA of the CDR3 is TGCGCCAGCAGCCAAGCCCCGACAGGGTTTAGGGTAACTAATGAAAAACTGTTTTTT. This gives the protein CASSQAPTGFRVTNEKLFF.

The rearrangement links TRBV2 to TRBJ2-2, with D possibly matching TRBD1 (6 bases). Germline V lookup: CDR1 SNHLY, CDR2 FYNNEI. Trimming took off 6 bases at V and 7 bases at J, with 15 bases between the two ends. This CDR3 contains 14 residues. For the CDR3, the DNA is TGTGCCAGCAGGTACTCAGGGGTCATCGGGGAGCTGTTTTTT. The encoded protein is CASRYSGVIGELFF.

The rearrangement uses TRBV2 and TRBJ2-2, with 8 bases aligning to TRBD2. This CDR3 has 15 amino acids. V lost 4 bases to trimming and J lost 5 bases; unmatched junction nucleotides: 6. The V gene's germline CDR1 is SNHLY and CDR2 FYNNEI. The CDR3 reads CASSGPGGGTGELFF. CDR3 nucleotides: TGTGCCAGCAGTGGGCCAGGCGGGGGGACCGGGGAGCTGTTTTTT.

This clone was picked up one time. The chain carries TRBV27 and TRBJ2-3; 7 bases map to TRBD2. The V and J ends lost 1 base and 1 base, in that order; junction bases with no gene match: 2. Per the germline V gene, CDR1 is MNHEY and CDR2 is SMNVEV (reference sequence). The CDR3 contains 15 residues. For the CDR3, the DNA is TGTGCCAGCAGTTTATGGCTAGCGGGCACAGATACGCAGTATTTT. This encodes CASSLWLAGTDTQYF.

The DNA for the CDR3 is TGTGCCAGCAGTGACCCGGGACAGGGATCAAACGAGCAGTACTTC. Amino acid sequence: CASSDPGQGSNEQYF. V and J are TRBV25-1 and TRBJ2-7, with TRBD1 matching over 9 bases. The CDR3 is 15 amino acids. V shed 3 bases and J 5 bases; nucleotides not matched to a gene: 8. Looked up from germline, CDR1 is MGHDK and CDR2 is SYGVNS.

This clone was picked up a small number of times. This chain joins TRBV29-1 and TRBJ1-1, with TRBD1 matching 9 bases. V lost 7 bases, J lost 4 bases, and 7 bases stayed unmatched. Per the germline V gene, CDR1 is SQVTM and CDR2 is ANQGSEA. This CDR3 comprises 13 residues. The CDR3 here is CSARGQGGTEAFF. CDR3 DNA: TGCAGCGCTCGGGGACAGGGAGGCACTGAAGCTTTCTTT.

This sequence joins TRBV5-8 and TRBJ2-5; D may be TRBD2 (6 bases). Germline CDR1 reads SGHTS; CDR2 reads YDEGEE. V was pared by 2 bases and J by 5 bases, with 10 bases between. The CDR3 is 13 amino acids. The CDR3: CASSFPSVETQYF. The CDR3 nucleotides are TGTGCCAGCAGCTTTCCTAGCGTGGAGACCCAGTACTTC.

This chain uses TRBV7-2 with TRBJ1-1; TRBD1 matches at 8 bases. CDR1 SGHTA and CDR2 FQGNSA come from the germline V gene. Losses at the gene ends were 4 bases for V and 1 base for J; bases not matched to a gene: 2. The CDR3 totals 14 residues. The CDR3 coding sequence is TGTGCCAGCAGCTCCGGGACAGGGAACACTGAAGCTTTCTTT. Protein product: CASSSGTGNTEAFF.

J is TRBJ2-1 and V is TRBV5-8, with 10 positions matching TRBD2. The V gene's germline CDR1 is SGHTS and CDR2 YDEGEE. The V gene end was trimmed by 4 bases and the J gene end by 4 bases; junction bases not matched to a gene: 8. The CDR3 covers 16 residues. Here the CDR3 reads CASSLRSGGVYNEQFF. The DNA of the CDR3 is TGTGCCAGCAGCCTTCGGAGCGGGGGGGTTTACAATGAGCAGTTCTTC.

The CDR3 protein is CASSLQGRGYEQYF. The CDR3 nucleotides are TGTGCCAGCAGTTTACAGGGCAGGGGCTACGAGCAGTACTTC. The chain links TRBV27 to TRBJ2-7; possibly TRBD1 for D (6 bases). V shed 2 bases and J shed 3 bases, with 11 bases lying between them. The CDR3 consists of 14 residues. Germline loops: CDR1 MNHEY, CDR2 SMNVEV (reference sequence).

The chain employs TRBV7-9 and TRBJ1-6, with D possibly being TRBD1 (6 bases). This CDR3 contains 14 residues. Germline values: CDR1 SEHNR, CDR2 FQNEAQ (reference sequence). V was pared by 3 bases and J by 7 bases, with 10 bases between. The CDR3 DNA reads TGTGCCAGCAGCTTCACAGGGCTAAATTCACCCCTCCACTTT. This sequence encodes CASSFTGLNSPLHF.

As to this clone: This specimen includes other DNA sequences encoding the same CDR3. J is TRBJ1-3 and V is TRBV9; possible D gene TRBD1, 6 bases. Germline CDR1 and CDR2: SGDLS and YYNGEE. This CDR3 is 15 amino acids long. The ends were cut back, 0 bases at V and 6 bases at J, with 13 bases in the middle. This chain's CDR3 is CASSVASGGQNTIYF. The CDR3 region has the DNA TGTGCCAGCAGCGTAGCTTCGGGGGGACAAAACACCATATATTTT.

The DNA of the CDR3 is TGTGCCAGCACGGGTGGGGGGGGTACCGGGGAGCTGTTTTTT. Its translation: CASTGGGGTGELFF. The chain links TRBV6-5 to TRBJ2-2; 7 positions match TRBD2. CDR3 size: 14 residues. V trimming: 7 bases; J trimming: 5 bases; junction bases outside the gene matches: 7. Germline CDR1 and CDR2: MNHEY and SVGAGI.